This TCR beta chain was identified during a study of T cell repertoires in cytomegalovirus infection. In the study overall: Shared public TCR beta signatures pointed to both CMV infection and a matching HLA type.

This clonotype turned up a few times. The antigen is undetermined. Germline V gives CDR1 SGHTA, CDR2 FQGTGA. This CDR3 spans 18 amino acids. V lost 3 bases to trimming and J lost 6 bases, with 23 bases between them. TCRdb processed the reads anew with MiXCR; each CDR3 protein has one entry. The sample consists of hundreds of thousands of distinct CDR3 sequences, approximately 32% of them appearing once. This sequence joins TRBV7-3 and TRBJ2-2, with a tentative D call TRBD1 (5 bases). This clonotype was obtained from a human donor in good health (CMV status not recorded). Some clones in this sample may be carry-over from other donors' samples. Sequences were derived from cultured PBMCs, sampled from culture after CMV antigen stimulation. Here the CDR3 reads CASSFLGAGQGRAGELFF. The CDR3, as DNA: TGTGCCAGCAGCTTTCTCGGCGCTGGGCAGGGCAGGGCCGGGGAGCTGTTTTTT.